The next 10 T cell receptor beta chains were all read from a single sample in a study of T-cell memory formation after mild COVID-19. TCRdb processed the 5' RACE reads anew with MiXCR; each CDR3 protein has one entry. The sample lists 350,000 or so distinct CDR3 sequences; 20% were seen once. The sequenced material came from PBMCs or a T cell subset sorted from them (not recorded which). The receptors stem from a man aged 18 to 29 who had mild COVID-19 (a few samples of this study predate the infection). Cell type and time point are not known.

This clonotype has more than one count but fewer than ten. V is TRBV4-1 and J is TRBJ2-1, with 11 bases matching TRBD2. The germline V gene has CDR1 MGHRA and CDR2 YSYEKL. CDR3 length: 16 residues. V was clipped by 1 base and J by 6 bases; unmatched bases: 5. The CDR3 region is CASSQVLAGGPNEQFF. CDR3 DNA: TGCGCCAGCAGCCAAGTGTTAGCGGGGGGGCCCAATGAGCAGTTCTTC.

This chain connects TRBV5-1 to TRBJ1-1, with 9 positions matching TRBD1. CDR1 and CDR2 from the germline V gene are SGHRS and YFSETQ. V gave up 5 bases and J gave up 5 bases; unmatched junction bases: 7. The CDR3 has 14 residues. CDR3 protein: CASSNGDRVTEAFF. The CDR3 nucleotides are TGCGCCAGCAGTAATGGGGACAGGGTTACTGAAGCTTTCTTT. Full variable domain (outside the CDR3, taken from reference TRBV5-1 and TRBJ1-1): KAGVTQTPRYLIKTRGQQVTLSCSPISGHRSVSWYQQTPGQGLQFLFEYFSETQRNKGNFPGRFSGRQFSNSRSEMNVSTLELGDSALYLCASSNGDRVTEAFFGQGTRLTVV.

The rearrangement uses TRBV20-1 and TRBJ1-5; weak D call: TRBD1 (6 bases). The V gene's germline CDR1 is DFQATT and CDR2 SNEGSKA (reference sequence). The V and J ends lost 6 bases and 4 bases respectively, with 13 bases between them. This CDR3 spans 13 amino acids. This CDR3 is CSAAGGLNQPQHF. The CDR3 DNA sequence: TGCAGTGCCGCGGGGGGCTTGAATCAGCCCCAGCATTTT.

The chain couples TRBV30 to TRBJ2-7; the match to TRBD1 covers 9 bases. V trimming: 2 bases; J trimming: 5 bases; junction bases outside the gene matches: 10. Germline V gene lookup returns CDR1 GTSNPN and CDR2 SVGIG (reference sequence). This CDR3 has 15 residues. CDR3 nucleotides: TGTGCCTGGAGTCCCGAGGACAGGGGAGGCGACGAGCAGTACTTC. Protein: CAWSPEDRGGDEQYF. Full variable domain (outside the CDR3, taken from reference TRBV30 and TRBJ2-7): SQTIHQWPATLVQPVGSPLSLECTVEGTSNPNLYWYRQAAGRGLQLLFYSVGIGQISSEVPQNLSASRPQDRQFILSSKKLLLSDSGFYLCAWSPEDRGGDEQYFGPGTRLTVT.

This chain connects TRBV7-9 to TRBJ1-2; 8 nucleotides match TRBD1. The ends lost 2 bases at V and 4 bases at J; junction bases unmatched: 9. CDR1 is SEHNR, CDR2 FQNEAQ, per germline (reference sequence). This CDR3 has 16 residues. CDR3 nucleotide sequence: TGTGCCAGCAGCTTATACACAGGGGGTTCGGTCTATGGCTACACCTTC. Translated: CASSLYTGGSVYGYTF.

The chain has TRBV7-8 and TRBJ2-1; D is undetermined. Germline CDR1 and CDR2: SGHVS and FQNEAQ. V was shortened by 2 bases and J by 1 base, with 15 bases between the two germline ends. The CDR3 covers 17 residues. The CDR3 spells CASSLFHAEISYNEQFF. Written as DNA, the CDR3 is TGTGCCAGCAGCTTATTCCACGCCGAAATATCCTACAATGAGCAGTTCTTC.

CDR3 DNA sequence: TGCGCCAGCAGCTTGGCGGGGATCGAAGCTTTCTTT. Its protein product is CASSLAGIEAFF. The chain recombines TRBV5-1 with TRBJ1-1; D is unclear. Trimming stripped 0 bases from V and 8 bases from J, with 8 bases between. Germline V lookup: CDR1 SGHRS, CDR2 YFSETQ. The CDR3 runs to 12 residues.

This clonotype appeared many times. The chain employs TRBV5-1 and TRBJ2-1; TRBD2 matches at 8 bases. The junction had 7 bases not matched to a gene; V was cut back by 7 bases and J by 4 bases. Germline CDR1 SGHRS, CDR2 YFSETQ. The CDR3 is 14 residues long. The chain's CDR3 is CASYTSGSYNEQFF. The CDR3 DNA follows: TGCGCCAGCTACACTAGCGGTTCTTACAATGAGCAGTTCTTC.

This clonotype has more than one count but fewer than ten. The J gene is TRBJ1-4, the V gene TRBV6-5, with TRBD1 as a possible D gene (5 bases). Looked up from germline, CDR1 is MNHEY and CDR2 is SVGAGI. The CDR3 has 14 residues. With 5 bases removed from V and 10 bases from J, the gap between germline ends came to 17 bases. CDR3 nucleotides: TGTGCCAGCAGTCCCCTGGGAGCGGGGGGAAAACTGTTTTTT. Encoded protein: CASSPLGAGGKLFF.

The gene calls are TRBV20-1 and TRBJ2-1; 7 bases line up with TRBD2. CDR1 DFQATT and CDR2 SNEGSKA come from the germline V gene (reference sequence). V gave up 8 bases and J gave up 0 bases; unmatched junction bases: 4. This CDR3 has 13 amino acids. CDR3 in DNA: TGCAGTCCCGGCGGGAGCTCCTACAATGAGCAGTTCTTC. Amino acid sequence: CSPGGSSYNEQFF.